This TCR beta chain came from a study of blood T cell repertoires in COVID-19. Per the study methods: Reference gene primers were amplified, and this amplification served to estimate nucleated cell counts. The table came from immunoSEQ multiplex PCR; TCRdb's copy has only in-frame clones and leaves some out. That table furnishes V, J and clone size, whereas the DNA furnished D and trimming. The sample has over 250,000 clones, 70% to 90% seen once. This CDR3 region has 16 residues. V shed 1 base and J 6 bases; nucleotides not matched to a gene: 9. Germline CDR1 and CDR2: SGHDT and YYEEEE. The receptor comes from a woman in her seventies with acute or convalescent COVID-19. The sample taken for sequencing was peripheral blood. The genes are TRBV5-6 and TRBJ2-5, with 10 bases aligning to TRBD1. The CDR3 sequence is CASSLNRDRGWKTQYF. The CDR3 region has the DNA TGTGCCAGCAGCTTGAACCGGGACAGGGGTTGGAAGACCCAGTACTTC.